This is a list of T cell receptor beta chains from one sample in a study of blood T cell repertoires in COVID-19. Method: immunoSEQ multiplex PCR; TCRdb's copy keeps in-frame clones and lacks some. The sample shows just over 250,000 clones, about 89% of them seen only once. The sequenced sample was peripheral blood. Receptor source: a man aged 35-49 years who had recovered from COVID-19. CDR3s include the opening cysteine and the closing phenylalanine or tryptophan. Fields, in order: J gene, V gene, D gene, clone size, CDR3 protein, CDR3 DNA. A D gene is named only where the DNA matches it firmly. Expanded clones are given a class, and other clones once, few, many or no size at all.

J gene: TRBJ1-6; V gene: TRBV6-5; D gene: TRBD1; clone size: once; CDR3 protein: CASRPRTGENSPLHF; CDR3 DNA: TGTGCCAGCAGACCAAGGACAGGGGAAAATTCACCCCTCCACTTT
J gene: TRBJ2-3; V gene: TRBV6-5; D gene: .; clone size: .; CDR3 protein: CASRNLLHTDTQYF; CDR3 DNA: TGTGCCAGCAGAAACCTACTTCACACAGATACGCAGTATTTT
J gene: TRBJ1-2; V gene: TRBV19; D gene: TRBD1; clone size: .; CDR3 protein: CASSPGQGDYGYTF; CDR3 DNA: TGTGCCAGTAGTCCGGGACAGGGAGACTATGGCTACACCTTC
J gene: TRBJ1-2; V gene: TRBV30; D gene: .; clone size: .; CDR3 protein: CACIGDYGYTF; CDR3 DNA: TGTGCCTGTATCGGAGACTATGGCTACACCTTC
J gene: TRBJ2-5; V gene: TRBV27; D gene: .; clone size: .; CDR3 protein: CASSLRALTGTQYF; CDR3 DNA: TGTGCCAGCAGTCTCAGGGCCCTGACAGGAACCCAGTACTTC
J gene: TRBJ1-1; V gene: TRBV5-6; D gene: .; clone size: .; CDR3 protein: CASSTATETYTEAFF; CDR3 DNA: TGTGCCAGCAGCACGGCAACAGAGACCTACACTGAAGCTTTCTTT
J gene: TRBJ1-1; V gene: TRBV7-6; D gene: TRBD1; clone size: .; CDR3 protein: CASSPGTANTEAFF; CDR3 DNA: TGTGCCAGCAGCCCCGGGACAGCGAACACTGAAGCTTTCTTT
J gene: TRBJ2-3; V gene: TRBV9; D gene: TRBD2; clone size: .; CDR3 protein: CASSPRGRGGRTQYF; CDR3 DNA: TGTGCCAGCAGCCCACGTGGGCGGGGGGGCCGTACGCAGTATTTT
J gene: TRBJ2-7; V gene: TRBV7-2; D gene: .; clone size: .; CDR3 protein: CASSLGGSAYEQYF; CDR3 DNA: TGTGCCAGCAGCTTAGGTGGGAGCGCGTACGAGCAGTACTTC
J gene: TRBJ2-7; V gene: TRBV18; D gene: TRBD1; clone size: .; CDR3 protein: CASSRGGQSEQYF; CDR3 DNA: TGTGCCAGCTCACGAGGGGGACAGAGTGAGCAGTACTTC
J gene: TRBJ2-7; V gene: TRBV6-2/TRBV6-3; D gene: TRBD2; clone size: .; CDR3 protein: CASSKLSPGLAGALLLYEQYF; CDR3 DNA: TGTGCCAGCAGTAAGCTATCCCCGGGACTAGCGGGAGCCTTACTTTTATACGAGCAGTACTTC
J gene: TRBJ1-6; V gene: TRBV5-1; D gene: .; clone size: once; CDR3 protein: CASSLAAGDNNSPLHF; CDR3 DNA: TGCGCCAGCAGCTTGGCGGCAGGGGATAATAATTCACCCCTCCACTTT
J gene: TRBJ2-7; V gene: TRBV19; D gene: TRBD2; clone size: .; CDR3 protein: CASSRLAGGPYEQYF; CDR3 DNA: TGTGCCAGTAGTAGACTAGCGGGAGGGCCTTACGAGCAGTACTTC
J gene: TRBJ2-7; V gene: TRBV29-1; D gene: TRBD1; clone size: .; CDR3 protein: CSVEEAGGIYEQYF; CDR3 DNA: TGCAGCGTTGAAGAGGCAGGGGGCATCTACGAGCAGTACTTC
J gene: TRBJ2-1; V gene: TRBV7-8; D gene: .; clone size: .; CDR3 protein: CASSLVAGQAVNEQFF; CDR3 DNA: TGTGCCAGCAGCTTAGTGGCGGGCCAGGCCGTCAATGAGCAGTTCTTC
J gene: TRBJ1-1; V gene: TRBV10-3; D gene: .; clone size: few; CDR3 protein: CAISAGVGGPNTEAFF; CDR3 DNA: TGTGCCATCAGTGCCGGCGTGGGAGGGCCGAACACTGAAGCTTTCTTT
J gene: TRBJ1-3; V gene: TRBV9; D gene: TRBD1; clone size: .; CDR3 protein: CASSAGQGGNTIYF; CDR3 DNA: TGTGCCAGCAGCGCCGGACAGGGTGGAAACACCATATATTTT
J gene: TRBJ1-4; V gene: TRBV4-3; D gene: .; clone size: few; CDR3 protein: CASSQTTGFGNEKLFF; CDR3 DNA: TGCGCCAGCAGCCAAACGACCGGGTTCGGTAATGAAAAACTGTTTTTT
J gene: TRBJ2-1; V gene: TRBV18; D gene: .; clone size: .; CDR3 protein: CASSPQTPTGEQFF; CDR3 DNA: TGTGCCAGCTCACCCCAGACTCCCACCGGTGAGCAGTTCTTC
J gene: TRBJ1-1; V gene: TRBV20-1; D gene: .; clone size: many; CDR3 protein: CSARTAGQAFF; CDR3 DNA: TGCAGTGCTAGAACGGCAGGGCAAGCTTTCTTT
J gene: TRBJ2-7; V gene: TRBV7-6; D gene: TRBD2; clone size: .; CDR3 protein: CASSLHSPTHPYYSGTQYEQYF; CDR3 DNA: TGTGCCAGCAGCTTACATAGCCCAACCCACCCGTACTATAGCGGGACGCAATACGAGCAGTACTTC
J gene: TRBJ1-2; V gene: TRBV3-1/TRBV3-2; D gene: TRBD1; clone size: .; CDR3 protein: CASSQDWSGGTVLAGYTF; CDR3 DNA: TGTGCCAGCAGCCAAGATTGGTCAGGGGGGACTGTTCTAGCGGGCTACACCTTC
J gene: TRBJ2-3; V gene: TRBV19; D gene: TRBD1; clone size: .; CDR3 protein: CASSITGARGDTQYF; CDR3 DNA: TGTGCCAGTAGTATTACAGGGGCCCGAGGGGATACGCAGTATTTT
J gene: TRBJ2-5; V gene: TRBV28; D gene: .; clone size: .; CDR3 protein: CASYSYGGDQETQYF; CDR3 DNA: TGTGCCAGCTACTCCTACGGGGGAGACCAAGAGACCCAGTACTTC
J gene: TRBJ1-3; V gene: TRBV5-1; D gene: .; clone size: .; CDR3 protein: CASSLSMTGWINSGNTIYF; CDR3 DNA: TGCGCCAGCAGCCTATCAATGACTGGATGGATTAACTCTGGAAACACCATATATTTT
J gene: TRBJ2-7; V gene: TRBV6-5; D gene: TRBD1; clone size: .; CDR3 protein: CASRSTGGQYEQYF; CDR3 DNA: TGTGCCAGCAGGAGCACAGGGGGGCAATACGAGCAGTACTTC
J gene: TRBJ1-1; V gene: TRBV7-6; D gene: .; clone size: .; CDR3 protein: CASSLQKNTEAFF; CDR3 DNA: TGTGCCAGCAGCTTGCAGAAGAACACTGAAGCTTTCTTT
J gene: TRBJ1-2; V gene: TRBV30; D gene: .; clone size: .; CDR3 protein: CACQGKGLDYTF; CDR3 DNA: TGTGCCTGCCAGGGGAAGGGGTTGGACTACACCTTC
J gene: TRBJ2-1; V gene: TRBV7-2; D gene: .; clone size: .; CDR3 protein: CASSFAGSSYNEQFF; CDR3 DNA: TGTGCCAGCAGCTTCGCGGGTAGCTCCTACAATGAGCAGTTCTTC
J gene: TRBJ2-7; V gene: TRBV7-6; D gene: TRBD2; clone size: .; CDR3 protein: CASSPLGAGGFEQYF; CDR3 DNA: TGTGCCAGCAGCCCCCTGGGAGCGGGGGGTTTCGAGCAGTACTTC
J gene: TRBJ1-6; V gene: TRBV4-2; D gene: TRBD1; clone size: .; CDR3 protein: CASSQTNRGSYNSPLHF; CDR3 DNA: TGTGCCAGCAGCCAGACGAACAGGGGCTCCTATAATTCACCCCTCCACTTT
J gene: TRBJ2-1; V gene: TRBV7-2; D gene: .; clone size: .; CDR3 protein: CASSLGAAHDEQFF; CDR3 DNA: TGTGCCAGCAGTTTAGGGGCCGCACACGATGAGCAGTTCTTC
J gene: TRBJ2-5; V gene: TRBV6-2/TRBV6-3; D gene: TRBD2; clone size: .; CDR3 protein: CASSGRLAVLLGAETQYF; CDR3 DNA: TGTGCCAGCAGTGGCCGGCTAGCGGTCCTCTTGGGAGCGGAGACCCAGTACTTC
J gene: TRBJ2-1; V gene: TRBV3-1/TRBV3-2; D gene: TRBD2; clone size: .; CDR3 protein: CASSQDRGGGALGNEQFF; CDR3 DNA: TGTGCCAGCAGCCAAGATAGGGGCGGGGGGGCCCTGGGAAATGAGCAGTTCTTC
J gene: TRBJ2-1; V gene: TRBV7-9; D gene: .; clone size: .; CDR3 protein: CASSLSSSASSYNEQFF; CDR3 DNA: TGTGCCAGCAGCTTATCTTCTAGCGCGAGCTCCTACAATGAGCAGTTCTTC
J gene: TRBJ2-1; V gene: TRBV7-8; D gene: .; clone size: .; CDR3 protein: CAAKGGPYNEQFF; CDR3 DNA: TGTGCCGCGAAGGGGGGGCCTTACAATGAGCAGTTCTTC